The 13 T cell receptor beta chains below all came from one sample that was sequenced in a study of shared clonotypes between healthy human individuals. CD45RO-negative, CCR7-positively selected cells formed the naive CD8 fraction, excluding terminally differentiated effector memory CD45RA+ cells. Sequencing was performed with immunoSEQ multiplex PCR; in TCRdb, only in-frame clones are kept and a portion is missing. The profile covers some 1,900,000 clones, with about 95% appearing a single time and roughly 1.2% taken by the ten largest. Sequenced sample: naive CD8+ T cells sorted from blood. Receptors originate from a man younger than 35 in good health.

This chain joins TRBV11-2 and TRBJ1-5; possibly TRBD1 for D (5 bases). Germline V CDR1 and CDR2: SGHAT, FQNNGV. V lost 3 bases, J lost 2 bases, and 11 bases lay in between. CDR3 size: 15 residues. The DNA of the CDR3 is TGTGCCAGCAGCTTGGAAACAGGCGGCAATCAGCCCCAGCATTTT. Its protein product is CASSLETGGNQPQHF.

This sequence joins TRBV5-6 and TRBJ2-7, with a possible D match to TRBD1 (5 bases). The CDR3 has 13 residues. Germline CDR1 is SGHDT and CDR2 is YYEEEE. Trimming shortened V by 5 bases and J by 5 bases, and 14 bases separated the two germline ends. The CDR3 region is CASSLTASDEQYF. The CDR3 DNA reads TGTGCCAGCAGTTTGACAGCATCGGACGAGCAGTACTTC.

CDR3 in DNA: TGTGCCAGCAGCTTAGGGACTGAGGCTGGAAACACCATATATTTT. Residues: CASSLGTEAGNTIYF. The V call is TRBV13, the J call TRBJ1-3; D is ambiguous. The CDR3 loop spans 15 amino acids. V was pared by 0 bases and J by 2 bases, with 8 bases between. In germline, CDR1 is PRHDT, CDR2 FYEKMQ (reference sequence). The variable domain in full, with the rest retrieved from reference TRBV13 and TRBJ1-3, is AAGVIQSPRHLIKEKRETATLKCYPIPRHDTVYWYQQGPGQDPQFLISFYEKMQSDKGSIPDRFSAQQFSDYHSELNMSSLELGDSALYFCASSLGTEAGNTIYFGEGSWLTVV.

The CDR3 loop reads CASSGAGTQELEQFF. CDR3 nucleotide sequence: TGTGCCAGCAGCGGCGCCGGGACACAGGAACTTGAGCAGTTCTTC. This sequence joins TRBV11-2 and TRBJ2-1; D possibly corresponds to TRBD1 (6 bases). The CDR3 contains 15 residues. V lost 5 bases and J lost 9, with 20 bases in between. CDR1 is SGHAT and CDR2 is FQNNGV in the germline V gene.

The chain links TRBV30 to TRBJ2-5, with 10 bases aligning to TRBD2. V trimming: 4 bases; J trimming: 1 base; junction bases outside the gene matches: 3. Germline V gives CDR1 GTSNPN, CDR2 SVGIG (reference sequence). The CDR3 runs 14 residues. CDR3 sequence (DNA): TGTGCCTGGACCAGGACTAGCGGCCAAGAGACCCAGTACTTC. Its translation: CAWTRTSGQETQYF.

The rearrangement links TRBV7-2 to TRBJ2-7; 8 bases agree with TRBD2. The CDR3 loop spans 17 amino acids. Looked up from germline, CDR1 is SGHTA and CDR2 is FQGNSA. J gave up 5 bases and V 8 bases, and 20 bases lay outside the gene matches. CDR3 nucleotides: TGTGCCAGCCGTCCAAGCCCCCTTGCGGGAGGAGCCCACGAGCAGTACTTC. Translating gives CASRPSPLAGGAHEQYF.

The chain joins TRBV29-1 to TRBJ2-4, with 8 bases identical to TRBD1. The germline gives CDR1 SQVTM, CDR2 ANQGSEA. The CDR3 totals 13 residues. V lost 7 bases to trimming and J lost 3 bases; unmatched junction nucleotides: 5. CDR3 residues: CSATGGVKNIQYF. Here the CDR3 DNA reads TGCAGCGCCACAGGGGGTGTCAAAAACATTCAGTACTTC.

The J gene is TRBJ2-3, the V gene TRBV19; 14 bases line up with TRBD2. Germline V gives CDR1 LNHDA, CDR2 SQIVND (reference sequence). The CDR3 spans 16 residues. V dropped 6 bases and J dropped 6; count of bases not matched to a gene: 8. The CDR3 loop reads CASSTTSGGAGDTQYF. CDR3 nucleotide sequence: TGTGCCAGTAGCACGACTAGCGGGGGGGCTGGGGATACGCAGTATTTT.

The chain couples TRBV5-6 to TRBJ2-3, with TRBD2 matching 10 bases. From germline, CDR1 is SGHDT and CDR2 YYEEEE. This CDR3 is built from 15 residues. Unmatched junction bases numbered 4, after V lost 1 base and J lost 5 bases. In nucleotides, the CDR3 is TGTGCCAGCAGCTTGCCCGGGACTAGCGTAGATACGCAGTATTTT. It translates to CASSLPGTSVDTQYF.

This chain uses TRBV6-5 with TRBJ1-2; D is uncertain. Germline-derived CDR1 and CDR2 are MNHEY and SVGAGI. The length of the CDR3 is 14 residues. Trimming took off 2 bases at V and 4 bases at J, with 11 bases between the two ends. CDR3 nucleotides: TGTGCCAGCAGTTACCGTACGGGGAGCTATGGCTACACCTTC. It is translated as CASSYRTGSYGYTF.

V gene TRBV7-9 combines with J gene TRBJ1-2; 8 nucleotides align to TRBD1. This CDR3 region has 16 residues. The V gene's germline CDR1 is SEHNR and CDR2 FQNEAQ (reference sequence). J gave up 7 bases and V 5 bases, and 15 bases lay outside the gene matches. CDR3 protein: CASSNSSQGGVSGYTF. The CDR3 bases are TGTGCCAGCAGCAACTCCTCACAGGGGGGAGTCAGTGGCTACACCTTC.

J is TRBJ1-1 and V is TRBV7-6, with 7 positions matching TRBD1. This CDR3 contains 16 residues. Unmatched junction bases numbered 6, after V lost 2 bases and J lost 0 bases. Germline V gene data show CDR1 as SGHVS and CDR2 as FNYEAQ. The CDR3 reads CASSLHRGDMNTEAFF. DNA for the CDR3: TGTGCCAGCAGCTTACACAGGGGAGACATGAACACTGAAGCTTTCTTT.

This chain uses TRBV28 with TRBJ2-2, with TRBD1 matching 9 bases. V dropped 11 bases and J dropped 1; count of bases not matched to a gene: 8. CDR1 is MDHEN, CDR2 SYDVKM, per germline. The CDR3 contains 15 residues. The CDR3 loop is CAGRRTGVNTGELFF. CDR3 bases: TGTGCCGGGCGAAGGACAGGGGTGAACACCGGGGAGCTGTTTTTT. Using reference TRBV28 and TRBJ2-2 for the parts outside the CDR3, the full variable domain is DVKVTQSSRYLVKRTGEKVFLECVQDMDHENMFWYRQDPGLGLRLIYFSYDVKMKEKGDIPEGYSVSREKKERFSLILESASTNQTSMYLCAGRRTGVNTGELFFGEGSRLTVL.